What follows are 26 T cell receptor beta chains derived from one specimen sequenced in a study of blood T cell repertoires in COVID-19. Generated by immunoSEQ multiplex PCR, the TCRdb table keeps only in-frame clones and is missing some. In the table there are around 140,000 clones, almost 80% of which are singletons. The sequencing sample was made of PBMCs or T cells enriched from blood (not recorded which). The receptors come from a woman in her fifties or sixties who had recovered from COVID-19.

In DNA form, the CDR3 reads TGTGCCAGCAGCCAATTAGGGGTCACTGAAGCTTTCTTT. It yields the protein CASSQLGVTEAFF. The chain recombines TRBV4-2 with TRBJ1-1; maybe TRBD1 (5 bases). Germline V CDR1 and CDR2: LGHNA, YNFKEQ. V lost 2 bases and J lost 4, with 8 bases in between. There are 13 residues in the CDR3.

V usage is TRBV11-2 and J usage is TRBJ1-2; TRBD1 might be the D (5 bases). The CDR3 is 14 residues long. CDR1 is SGHAT and CDR2 is FQNNGV in the germline V gene. Trimming removed 5 bases from V and 4 bases from J, with 14 bases in between. For the CDR3, the DNA is TGTGCCAGCAGCAACCTACGTGGGGCCTATGGCTACACCTTC. It specifies CASSNLRGAYGYTF.

V is TRBV28 and J is TRBJ1-1; no reliable D call. From germline, CDR1 is MDHEN and CDR2 SYDVKM. Trimming shortened V by 3 bases and J by 1 base, and 12 bases separated the two germline ends. The CDR3 totals 15 residues. CDR3 in DNA: TGTGCCAGCAGTTTCGTTCGGGTCAAGAACACTGAAGCTTTCTTT. It translates to CASSFVRVKNTEAFF.

The chain uses TRBV28 and TRBJ1-2; D is possibly TRBD1 (6 bases). V was trimmed by 2 bases and J by 8 bases, leaving 24 bases between them. CDR1 MDHEN and CDR2 SYDVKM come from the germline V gene. CDR3 length: 17 residues. The chain's CDR3 is CASSLQHPRYRDRGYTF. The CDR3 nucleotides are TGTGCCAGCAGTTTACAACACCCCCGGTACAGGGACCGGGGCTACACCTTC.

V is TRBV4-1 and J is TRBJ2-1, with D unresolved. Between the trimmed V and J ends, which lost 1 base and 9 bases, there was a span of 7 bases. Germline loops: CDR1 MGHRA, CDR2 YSYEKL. The CDR3 covers 12 residues. The CDR3 region has the DNA TGCGCCAGCAGCCAAGGGTCGGGTGAGCAGTTCTTC. Its protein is CASSQGSGEQFF.

The chain employs TRBV19 and TRBJ2-2; weak D call: TRBD1 (6 bases). The V and J ends lost 9 bases and 7 bases respectively, with 15 bases between them. The CDR3 loop spans 13 amino acids. Germline values: CDR1 LNHDA, CDR2 SQIVND (reference sequence). This CDR3 reads CASINRDGGELFF. CDR3 nucleotide sequence: TGTGCCAGCATTAACAGGGACGGCGGGGAGCTGTTTTTT.

The chain couples TRBV12-3 or TRBV12-4 to TRBJ1-1, with D perhaps matching TRBD1 (5 bases). This CDR3 comprises 13 residues. The V and J ends lost 5 bases and 1 base respectively, with 8 bases between them. CDR3 sequence reads: CASSIQANTEAFF. In nucleotides, the CDR3 is TGTGCCAGCAGTATACAGGCGAACACTGAAGCTTTCTTT.

This clone appeared a few times. This chain links TRBV6-5 with TRBJ1-1, with D possibly being TRBD1 (6 bases). The CDR3 length is 16 residues. Trimming removed 2 bases from V and 5 bases from J, with 18 bases in between. Per the germline V gene, CDR1 is MNHEY and CDR2 is SVGAGI. This chain's CDR3 is CASSYPSSTGRTEAFF. Written as DNA, the CDR3 is TGTGCCAGCAGTTACCCTAGCTCAACAGGGCGAACTGAAGCTTTCTTT.

The CDR3 loop is CASSPRTKDGYTF. Here the CDR3 DNA reads TGTGCCAGCTCACCTCGGACAAAAGATGGCTACACCTTC. The chain carries TRBV18 and TRBJ1-2; tentatively, D is TRBD1 (5 bases). V was shortened by 3 bases and J by 6 bases, with 11 bases between the two germline ends. In germline, CDR1 is KGHSH, CDR2 LQKENI. The CDR3 has 13 amino acids.

The chain has TRBV5-1 and TRBJ2-5; 7 bases are shared with TRBD1. J lost 4 bases, V lost 2 bases, and 5 bases had no gene match. The CDR3 has 14 residues. The germline gives CDR1 SGHRS, CDR2 YFSETQ. As DNA, the CDR3 is TGCGCCAGCAGCTTCCAGGGGGATCGAGAGACCCAGTACTTC. This sequence encodes CASSFQGDRETQYF.

J is TRBJ2-1 and V is TRBV7-3; a possible D gene is TRBD2 (5 bases). The CDR3 spans 15 residues. In germline, CDR1 is SGHTA, CDR2 FQGTGA. V was trimmed by 3 bases and J by 0 bases, leaving 9 bases between them. The CDR3 sequence is CASSFRGSSYNEQFF. The CDR3 region has the DNA TGTGCCAGCAGCTTTCGAGGGAGCTCCTACAATGAGCAGTTCTTC.

The count of this clone is one. V and J are TRBV3-1 (or the pseudogene TRBV3-2) and TRBJ2-2; TRBD2 aligns across 7 bases. After removal of 1 base from V and 3 bases from J, the junction contained 8 bases not matched to a gene. Germline values: CDR1 LGHDT, CDR2 YNNKEL (reference sequence). The CDR3 is made up of 17 amino acids. CDR3: CASSQARRLADTGELFF. The CDR3 DNA reads TGTGCCAGCAGCCAAGCACGCCGGCTAGCGGACACCGGGGAGCTGTTTTTT.

The rearrangement uses TRBV13 and TRBJ2-1; 9 bases agree with TRBD2. The CDR3 is made up of 17 amino acids. The germline CDR1 and CDR2 sequences are PRHDT and FYEKMQ (reference sequence). V shed 5 bases and J 6 bases; nucleotides not matched to a gene: 14. The chain's CDR3 is CASSTRTSEAAGNEQFF. DNA for the CDR3: TGTGCCAGCAGCACAAGGACTAGCGAGGCAGCGGGCAATGAGCAGTTCTTC.

V and J are TRBV10-3 and TRBJ2-7, with 8 nucleotides matching TRBD1. Germline V CDR1 and CDR2: ENHRY, SYGVKD. The CDR3 runs 14 residues. Trimming at V came to 4 bases and at J to 0 bases, leaving 2 bases not matched to a gene. The DNA of the CDR3 is TGTGCCATCAGTGGAACAGGGGGCTCCTACGAGCAGTACTTC. Protein: CAISGTGGSYEQYF.

V is TRBV3-1 (or the pseudogene TRBV3-2) and J is TRBJ1-4; 9 positions match TRBD1. Germline lookup yields CDR1 LGHDT and CDR2 YNNKEL (reference sequence). The CDR3 is 17 amino acids. With V trimmed by 3 bases and J by 7 bases, 12 bases remained unmatched. In DNA form, the CDR3 reads TGTGCCAGCAGCCAGAAGGGACAGGGTCAATGGAGTGAAAAACTGTTTTTT. Translating gives CASSQKGQGQWSEKLFF.

On this clone: An end of the junction does not agree with germline; a read error may underlie this. CDR3 in DNA: TGTGCCAGCAGCTTAGGACAGGAAAGGGTAATCTTCTTC. It translates to CASSLGQERVIFF. The chain links TRBV7-9 to TRBJ1-2, with TRBD1 as a possible D gene (6 bases). There are 13 residues in the CDR3. The germline CDR1 and CDR2 sequences are SEHNR and FQNEAQ (reference sequence). Complete variable domain (other parts from reference TRBV7-9 and TRBJ1-2): DTGVSQNPRHKITKRGQNVTFRCDPISEHNRLYWYRQTLGQGPEFLTYFQNEAQLEKSRLLSDRFSAERPKGSFSTLEIQRTEQGDSAMYLCASSLGQERVIFFGSGTRLTVV.

The chain recombines TRBV2 with TRBJ2-5; 7 positions agree with TRBD2. The germline gives CDR1 SNHLY, CDR2 FYNNEI. The trim removed 4 bases at V and 7 bases at J, leaving 3 bases unmatched. The CDR3 extends over 12 amino acids. The CDR3 bases are TGTGCCAGCAGTGGAGGCGGGGGGACCCAGTACTTC. This encodes CASSGGGGTQYF.

This rearrangement joins TRBV27 to TRBJ1-2; D might be TRBD1 (6 bases). Trimming cost V 5 bases and J 0 bases, with 13 bases left between them. The germline V gene encodes CDR1 MNHEY and CDR2 SMNVEV (reference sequence). This CDR3 region has 15 residues. The CDR3 sequence is CASSPTGLANYGYTF. CDR3 bases: TGTGCCAGCAGTCCAACAGGGCTCGCTAACTATGGCTACACCTTC.

This clone appeared a single time. The J gene is TRBJ1-3, the V gene TRBV6-5; D ambiguous. The V end was cut by 6 bases, the J end by 6 bases, with 9 bases between. In germline, CDR1 is MNHEY, CDR2 SVGAGI. This CDR3 spans 12 amino acids. CDR3 protein: CASSPTKNTIYF. The CDR3 DNA sequence: TGTGCCAGCAGCCCAACAAAAAACACCATATATTTT.

This clone was counted only a few times. The CDR3: CASSGGVRGAGELFF. CDR3 DNA: TGTGCCAGCAGCGGCGGGGTCCGGGGGGCCGGGGAGCTGTTTTTT. This chain connects TRBV3-1 (or the pseudogene TRBV3-2) to TRBJ2-2, with 7 nucleotides matching TRBD2. Per germline, CDR1 LGHDT and CDR2 YNNKEL (reference sequence). This CDR3 has 15 amino acids. The junction had 9 bases not matched to a gene; V was cut back by 5 bases and J by 6 bases.

The chain has TRBV19 and TRBJ2-1; TRBD2 agrees at 8 bases. With V trimmed by 5 bases and J by 8 bases, 8 bases remained unmatched. Germline-derived CDR1 and CDR2 are LNHDA and SQIVND (reference sequence). There are 14 residues in the CDR3. The CDR3 here is CASSSGRGGYEQFF. The CDR3 DNA is TGTGCCAGTAGTTCGGGCCGGGGGGGGTATGAGCAGTTCTTC.

V is TRBV2 and J is TRBJ2-3; 8 bases map to TRBD2. The germline V gene has CDR1 SNHLY and CDR2 FYNNEI. The trim removed 2 bases at V and 5 bases at J, leaving 6 bases unmatched. This CDR3 has 15 residues. CDR3 in amino acids: CASSEWREVEDTQYF. Written as DNA, the CDR3 is TGTGCCAGCAGTGAATGGCGGGAGGTAGAAGATACGCAGTATTTT.

The J gene is TRBJ1-1, the V gene TRBV12-3 or TRBV12-4; perhaps TRBD1 as D (6 bases). V was clipped by 9 bases and J by 1 base, with 12 bases between them. The CDR3 consists of 13 residues. The CDR3 protein is CASNPTGNTEAFF. The CDR3 bases are TGTGCCAGTAACCCGACAGGGAACACTGAAGCTTTCTTT.

The genes are TRBV19 and TRBJ2-7; 8 nucleotides line up with TRBD1. The CDR3 runs 13 residues. V shed 7 bases and J 7 bases; nucleotides not matched to a gene: 9. From germline, CDR1 is LNHDA and CDR2 SQIVND (reference sequence). For the CDR3, the DNA is TGTGCCAGTACCACAGGGGGAATGGGGGAGCAGTACTTC. This translates into CASTTGGMGEQYF.

This clone was seen just once. The CDR3 DNA reads TGTGCCAGCAGGAGCCGGTCGGGGGACACCGGGGAGCTGTTTTTT. This encodes CASRSRSGDTGELFF. This chain uses TRBV11-3 with TRBJ2-2; TRBD2 is a possible D gene (6 bases). Trimming stripped 6 bases from V and 3 bases from J, with 14 bases between. The CDR3 sequence is 15 residues long. The germline gives CDR1 SGHNT, CDR2 YENEEA. Drawing the rest from reference TRBV11-3 and TRBJ2-2, the complete variable domain is EAGVVQSPRYKIIEKKQPVAFWCNPISGHNTLYWYLQNLGQGPELLIRYENEEAVDDSQLPKDRFSAERLKGVDSTLKIQPAELGDSAVYLCASRSRSGDTGELFFGEGSRLTVL.

Concerning this clone itself: The sample carries other DNA sequences with the same CDR3. The V gene is TRBV30, the J gene TRBJ1-5; a possible D gene is TRBD1 (5 bases). CDR1 is GTSNPN and CDR2 is SVGIG in the germline V gene (reference sequence). V gave up 2 bases and J gave up 4 bases, with 9 bases separating them. This CDR3 region has 13 residues. The CDR3 DNA is TGTGCCTGGAGTCCCGGGGGTAATCAGCCCCAGCATTTT. It encodes CAWSPGGNQPQHF.